The rows below give T cell receptor beta chains drawn from one sample of a study of cytomegalovirus exposure and HLA in healthy donors. Libraries were prepared by immunoSEQ multiplex PCR; TCRdb keeps only in-frame clonotypes and omits some of them. The sample contains 89,000 or so clones, around four fifths of which appear only once. Input material: PBMCs. Receptor source: a boy aged 5-17 years in good health and CMV-seronegative. Both conserved end residues are part of each CDR3. D genes are given only for firm matches. Only part of the rows carry a size: once, few, many, or a class if the clone is expanded.

TGTGCCAGTAGTTCCCGGCAGGGGGCAGCGGATAGCTCCTACAATGAGCAGTTCTTC,CASSSRQGAADSSYNEQFF,TRBV19,TRBJ2-1,NA,TRBD1
TGTGCCAGCAGTCCCCACGACCGACTACAGGGAGATACGCAGTATTTT,CASSPHDRLQGDTQYF,TRBV28,TRBJ2-3,NA,NA
TGTGCCAGCGGTCAAACCACAAACGTCCTGACTTTC,CASGQTTNVLTF,TRBV27,TRBJ2-6,NA,NA
TGTGCCAGCAGGGCCCAGCCGAGGGACGAGCAGTACTTC,CASRAQPRDEQYF,TRBV28,TRBJ2-7,once,NA
TGTGCCAGCAGCGTAGAGCTCTCTCGGGACAATGAGCAGTTCTTC,CASSVELSRDNEQFF,TRBV9,TRBJ2-1,NA,NA
TGTGCCAGCAGCCGACAGGGACGGGGCTATGGCTACACCTTC,CASSRQGRGYGYTF,TRBV28,TRBJ1-2,NA,TRBD1
TGTGCCAGCAGTTACTCGAAACTATTGATTTATGAGCAGTTCTTC,CASSYSKLLIYEQFF,TRBV6-5,TRBJ2-1,NA,NA
TGTGCCAGCAGGCCCGACAGGGATAATGGCTACACCTTC,CASRPDRDNGYTF,TRBV6-5,TRBJ1-2,NA,TRBD1
TGTGCCAGCAGCTTAGGCAGGGCTTCCCTCTCACCCCTCCACTTT,CASSLGRASLSPLHF,TRBV11-2,TRBJ1-6,NA,NA
TGTGCCAGCAGCCCAAGCGGGACAGGGGGATATGGCTACACCTTC,CASSPSGTGGYGYTF,TRBV6-4,TRBJ1-2,NA,TRBD1
TGTGCCAGCAGTTACTCGGCTAGAGGCTCCTACGAGCAGTACTTC,CASSYSARGSYEQYF,TRBV6-5,TRBJ2-7,NA,NA
TGTGCCAGCAGCGAACGTAGCGGTACCTCCTACGAGCAGTACTTC,CASSERSGTSYEQYF,TRBV7-9,TRBJ2-7,few,NA
TGTGCCAGCAGTTACGCCAGGGACACTGAAGCTTTCTTT,CASSYARDTEAFF,TRBV27,TRBJ1-1,NA,NA
TGTGCCAGCAGTAAGGACAGGGAGAATTCACCCCTCCACTTT,CASSKDRENSPLHF,TRBV28,TRBJ1-6,NA,TRBD1
TGTGCCAGCAGTTTATACGCAGGGGAAGCTTTCTTT,CASSLYAGEAFF,TRBV28,TRBJ1-1,NA,NA
TGTGCCAGCAGCCCCTACCGACAGGGGAACGAGCAGTACTTC,CASSPYRQGNEQYF,TRBV7-9,TRBJ2-7,NA,TRBD1
TGCGCCAGCAGCGGTCGGACAGGGAGCTCCTACAATGAGCAGTTCTTC,CASSGRTGSSYNEQFF,TRBV4-1,TRBJ2-1,NA,TRBD1
TGCGCCAGCAGCCAAGGGCAGGGGACGATCTACGAGCAGTACTTC,CASSQGQGTIYEQYF,TRBV4-1,TRBJ2-7,NA,NA
TGTGCCAGCAGAAAAAGGGGGACGGACTACGAGCAGTACTTC,CASRKRGTDYEQYF,TRBV6-1,TRBJ2-7,once,NA
TGTGCCAGCAGTTACTCGATGGCAACTGAAGCTTTCTTT,CASSYSMATEAFF,TRBV6-5,TRBJ1-1,NA,NA
TGTGCCAGCAGCTCACAGGGGGCGGCCTATGGCTACACCTTC,CASSSQGAAYGYTF,TRBV7-9,TRBJ1-2,NA,TRBD1
TGTGCCAGCAGTGACTCGGACTCGGGAGCTAACTATGGCTACACCTTC,CASSDSDSGANYGYTF,TRBV6-4,TRBJ1-2,NA,NA
TGTGCCAGCAGCTTACCACTAATGACGCTTGGCTACACCTTC,CASSLPLMTLGYTF,TRBV7-9,TRBJ1-2,NA,NA
TGTGCCAGCAGCTTGGGAGGGCCTGGGATGAACACTGAAGCTTTCTTT,CASSLGGPGMNTEAFF,TRBV5-6,TRBJ1-1,NA,NA
TGCAGCGCCGGGGTCGATGAGCAGTTCTTC,CSAGVDEQFF,TRBV29-1,TRBJ2-1,NA,NA
TGTGCCAGCAGTGGGGACAGGGCCGTCGCCTCTGGCTACACCTTC,CASSGDRAVASGYTF,TRBV2,TRBJ1-2,NA,TRBD1
TGTGCCTGGAGCAGAGGCAGGGACTACGAGCAGTACTTC,CAWSRGRDYEQYF,TRBV30,TRBJ2-7,NA,NA
TGTGCCTGTAGACAGGGCAGCAAAAACATTCAGTACTTC,CACRQGSKNIQYF,TRBV30,TRBJ2-4,NA,TRBD1
TGTGCCAGCTCACCCCGGGACAAGAACTACAATGAGCAGTTCTTC,CASSPRDKNYNEQFF,TRBV18,TRBJ2-1,NA,NA
TGCAGCGTTCAAAATACATATGAGCAGTTCTTC,CSVQNTYEQFF,TRBV29-1,TRBJ2-1,NA,NA
TGTGCCAGCAGTTACTCGACTAGCGGCACCTACGAGCAGTACTTC,CASSYSTSGTYEQYF,TRBV6-6,TRBJ2-7,NA,TRBD2
TGTGCCTGGTCGGACAGTGCGCGGAAACTGTTTTTT,CAWSDSARKLFF,TRBV30,TRBJ1-4,NA,NA
TGTGCCAGTAACTATGGGACAGGTTTGGATGGCTACACCTTC,CASNYGTGLDGYTF,TRBV19,TRBJ1-2,NA,TRBD1
TGTGCCATCAGTGAGTCGGGACAGGGTTCTGAAAAACTGTTTTTT,CAISESGQGSEKLFF,TRBV10-3,TRBJ1-4,NA,TRBD1
TGTGCCAGCAGGGTGCGGGGCCAATCCTACGAGCAGTACTTC,CASRVRGQSYEQYF,TRBV27,TRBJ2-7,NA,NA
TGTGCCAGCAGCCAGGCAGGGGATGGCTACACCTTC,CASSQAGDGYTF,TRBV11-2,TRBJ1-2,NA,NA
TGTGCCAGCAGCTCCGGACTAGCGGGGGCAAACCAAGAGACCCAGTACTTC,CASSSGLAGANQETQYF,TRBV5-4,TRBJ2-5,NA,TRBD2
TGCGCCAGCAGTGAGTCTGGGACAGGGGGGACCCAGTACTTC,CASSESGTGGTQYF,TRBV10-1,TRBJ2-5,NA,TRBD1
TGTGCCAGCAGCCTCGGGACAGGGGTCACTGAAGCTTTCTTT,CASSLGTGVTEAFF,TRBV7-8,TRBJ1-1,NA,TRBD1
TGCAGCGTTGAAGCCGGGAGGACGAGGACTGAAGCTTTCTTT,CSVEAGRTRTEAFF,TRBV29-1,TRBJ1-1,NA,NA
TGTGCCAGCAGGTTAGGACAAAACGCCGGGGAGCTGTTTTTT,CASRLGQNAGELFF,TRBV7-9,TRBJ2-2,NA,NA
TGTGCCGCCACAATAGCGGGGGGTTTCGATGAGCAGTTCTTC,CAATIAGGFDEQFF,TRBV5-6,TRBJ2-1,few,TRBD2
TGTGCCTGGTCGACTAGCGATGAGCAGTTCTTC,CAWSTSDEQFF,TRBV30,TRBJ2-1,NA,TRBD2
TGTGCCAGCAGAGCCAATCAACAGGGAGCGCAGTACTTC,CASRANQQGAQYF,TRBV6-6,TRBJ2-7,NA,NA
TGTGCCAGCAGCCCCTCCCCGGTAGCTGGGGAGACCCAGTACTTC,CASSPSPVAGETQYF,TRBV7-9,TRBJ2-5,once,NA
TGTGCCAGCAGCTTCTATCTGGAGACTGAAGCTTTCTTT,CASSFYLETEAFF,TRBV7-8,TRBJ1-1,NA,NA
TGTGCCTCCGCCGGGACAGATTATGGCTACACCTTC,CASAGTDYGYTF,TRBV9,TRBJ1-2,NA,TRBD1
TGTGCCAGCAGCTTAGGACCGGGACAGGGGGGCGGCTACACCTTC,CASSLGPGQGGGYTF,TRBV7-3,TRBJ1-2,NA,TRBD1
TGCAGCGTTGAAACAGGGGGCGGGACTGAAGCTTTCTTT,CSVETGGGTEAFF,TRBV29-1,TRBJ1-1,NA,TRBD1
TGTGCCAGCAGTTCGGGGGGCGGTGAGCAGTTCTTC,CASSSGGGEQFF,TRBV28,TRBJ2-1,NA,NA
TGTGCCAGTAGTACCGGAACAGGGGCAGCCCTCCACTTT,CASSTGTGAALHF,TRBV19,TRBJ1-6,NA,TRBD1
TGTGCCAGCAGCGTAGCGGGGACTAGCGGTTACAATGAGCAGTTCTTC,CASSVAGTSGYNEQFF,TRBV9,TRBJ2-1,NA,TRBD2
TGCGCCAGCAGCCAAGATCCAATCCAGGGGGCAGGTGAAAAACTGTTTTTT,CASSQDPIQGAGEKLFF,TRBV4-3,TRBJ1-4,NA,TRBD1
TGTGCCAGCAGTAGATCTGGGGGGGGTGGTGGCTACACCTTC,CASSRSGGGGGYTF,TRBV6-1,TRBJ1-2,NA,NA